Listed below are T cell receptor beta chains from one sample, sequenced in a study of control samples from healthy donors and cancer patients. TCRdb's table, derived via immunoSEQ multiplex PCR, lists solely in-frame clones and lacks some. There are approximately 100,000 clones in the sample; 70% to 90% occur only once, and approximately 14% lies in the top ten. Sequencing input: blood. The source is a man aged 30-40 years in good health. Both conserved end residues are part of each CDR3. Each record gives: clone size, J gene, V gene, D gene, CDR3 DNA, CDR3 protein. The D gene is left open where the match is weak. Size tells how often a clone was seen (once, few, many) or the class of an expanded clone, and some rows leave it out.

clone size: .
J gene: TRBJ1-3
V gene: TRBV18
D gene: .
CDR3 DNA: TGTGCCAGCTCACCGCGGGCCGACCCTGGAAACACCATATATTTT
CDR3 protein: CASSPRADPGNTIYF

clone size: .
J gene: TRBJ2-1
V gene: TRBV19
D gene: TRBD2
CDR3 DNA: TGTGCCAGTAGTTATGGCGGGAGTACCTACAATGAGCAGTTCTTC
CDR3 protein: CASSYGGSTYNEQFF

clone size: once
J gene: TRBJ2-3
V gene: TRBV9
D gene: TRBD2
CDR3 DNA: TGTGCCAGCAGCCCTTTCGGGGGGGCGGCAGATACGCAGTATTTT
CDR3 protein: CASSPFGGAADTQYF

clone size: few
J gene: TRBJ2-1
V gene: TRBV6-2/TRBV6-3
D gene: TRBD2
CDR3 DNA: TGTGCCAGCAGTCTCCCTAGCGGGAGTGGTGAGCAGTTCTTC
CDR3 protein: CASSLPSGSGEQFF

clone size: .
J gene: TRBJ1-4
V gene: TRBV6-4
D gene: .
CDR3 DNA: TGTGCCAGCAGTGAGGAGACGGCAACTAATGAAAAACTGTTTTTT
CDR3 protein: CASSEETATNEKLFF

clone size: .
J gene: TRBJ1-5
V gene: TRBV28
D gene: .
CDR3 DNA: TGTGCCAGCAGTTTCCCCTCTACAGGGTTAGCCCTAAATCAGCCCCAGCATTTT
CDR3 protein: CASSFPSTGLALNQPQHF

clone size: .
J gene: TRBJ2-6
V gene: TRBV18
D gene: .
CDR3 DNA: TGTGCCAGCTCACCACGTGCCGGCAGCGTGTCTGGGGCCAACGTCCTGACTTTC
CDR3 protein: CASSPRAGSVSGANVLTF

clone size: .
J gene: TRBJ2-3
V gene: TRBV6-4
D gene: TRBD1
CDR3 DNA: TGTGCCAGCAGTGACGGGACAGGGGGCGCAGATACGCAGTATTTT
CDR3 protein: CASSDGTGGADTQYF

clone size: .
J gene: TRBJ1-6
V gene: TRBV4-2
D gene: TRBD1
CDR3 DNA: TGTGCCAGCAGCCCCGACAGGGCTAATTCACCCCTCCACTTT
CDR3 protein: CASSPDRANSPLHF

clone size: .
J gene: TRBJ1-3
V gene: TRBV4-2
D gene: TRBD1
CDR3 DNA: TGTGCCAGCAGCCAAGAACTCTCCGGCAGGGGGCGAAGAAACACCATATATTTT
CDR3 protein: CASSQELSGRGRRNTIYF

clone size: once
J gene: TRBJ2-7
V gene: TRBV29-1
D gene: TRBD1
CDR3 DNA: TGCAGCGTGATACAGGGGGTCGAGCAGTACTTC
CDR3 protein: CSVIQGVEQYF